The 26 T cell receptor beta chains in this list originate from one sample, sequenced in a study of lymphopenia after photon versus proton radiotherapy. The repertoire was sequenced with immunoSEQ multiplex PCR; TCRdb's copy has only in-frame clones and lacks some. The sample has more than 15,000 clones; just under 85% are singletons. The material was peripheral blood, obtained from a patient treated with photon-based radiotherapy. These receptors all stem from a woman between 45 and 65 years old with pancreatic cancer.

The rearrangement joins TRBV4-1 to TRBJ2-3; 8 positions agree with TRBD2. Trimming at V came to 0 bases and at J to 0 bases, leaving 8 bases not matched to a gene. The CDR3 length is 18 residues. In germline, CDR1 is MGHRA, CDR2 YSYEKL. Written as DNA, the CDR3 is TGCGCCAGCAGCCAAGAGAGGGGAGCGGGAGCGAGCACAGATACGCAGTATTTT. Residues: CASSQERGAGASTDTQYF.

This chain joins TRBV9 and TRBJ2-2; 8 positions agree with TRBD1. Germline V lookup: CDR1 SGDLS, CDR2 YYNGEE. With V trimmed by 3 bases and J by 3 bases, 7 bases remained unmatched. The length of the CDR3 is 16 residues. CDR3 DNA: TGTGCCAGCAGCGCGACCGGGACAGGAGACACCGGGGAGCTGTTTTTT. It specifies CASSATGTGDTGELFF.

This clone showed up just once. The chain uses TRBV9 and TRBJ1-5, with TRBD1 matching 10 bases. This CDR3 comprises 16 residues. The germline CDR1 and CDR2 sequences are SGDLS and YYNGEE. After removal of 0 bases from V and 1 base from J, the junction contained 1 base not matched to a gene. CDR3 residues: CASSVGGQGSNQPQHF. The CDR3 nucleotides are TGTGCCAGCAGCGTAGGGGGACAGGGGAGCAATCAGCCCCAGCATTTT. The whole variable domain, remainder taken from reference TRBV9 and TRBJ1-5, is DSGVTQTPKHLITATGQRVTLRCSPRSGDLSVYWYQQSLDQGLQFLIQYYNGEERAKGNILERFSAQQFPDLHSELNLSSLELGDSALYFCASSVGGQGSNQPQHFGDGTRLSIL.

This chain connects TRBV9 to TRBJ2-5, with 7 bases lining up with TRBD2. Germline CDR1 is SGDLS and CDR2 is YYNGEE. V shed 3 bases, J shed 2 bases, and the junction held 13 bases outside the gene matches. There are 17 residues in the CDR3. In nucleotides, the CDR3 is TGTGCCAGCAGCGCTAGTGTGCAGAGGGAGGGGCAAGAGACCCAGTACTTC. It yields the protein CASSASVQREGQETQYF.

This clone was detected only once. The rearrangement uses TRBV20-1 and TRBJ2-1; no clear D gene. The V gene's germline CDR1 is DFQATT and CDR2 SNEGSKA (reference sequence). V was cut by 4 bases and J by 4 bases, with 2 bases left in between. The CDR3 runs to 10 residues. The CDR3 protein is CSAKYNEQFF. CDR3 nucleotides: TGCAGTGCTAAATACAATGAGCAGTTCTTC.

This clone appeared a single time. CDR3 sequence: CASSLGDRGPLGTDTQYF. CDR3 nucleotide sequence: TGCGCCAGCAGCTTGGGGGACAGGGGCCCCCTAGGCACAGATACGCAGTATTTT. The J gene is TRBJ2-3, the V gene TRBV5-1, with TRBD1 matching 10 bases. With 0 bases clipped from V and 1 base from J, the junction kept 8 bases outside the gene matches. Germline loops: CDR1 SGHRS, CDR2 YFSETQ. This CDR3 is 18 amino acids long.

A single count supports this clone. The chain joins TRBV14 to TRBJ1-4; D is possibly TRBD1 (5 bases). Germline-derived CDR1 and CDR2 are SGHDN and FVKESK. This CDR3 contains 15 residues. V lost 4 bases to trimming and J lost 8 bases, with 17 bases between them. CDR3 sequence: CASSRQLGVGEKLFF. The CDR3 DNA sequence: TGTGCCAGCAGCCGGCAGTTGGGGGTCGGGGAAAAACTGTTTTTT.

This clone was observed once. This CDR3 reads CASSLGLAGKGPYNEQFF. The CDR3 DNA reads as TGTGCCAGCAGCTTAGGACTAGCGGGCAAGGGACCCTACAATGAGCAGTTCTTC. The genes are TRBV7-2 and TRBJ2-1; 10 positions agree with TRBD2. Germline assignment: CDR1 SGHTA and CDR2 FQGNSA. V was clipped by 1 base and J by 2 bases; unmatched bases: 8. The CDR3 extends over 18 amino acids.

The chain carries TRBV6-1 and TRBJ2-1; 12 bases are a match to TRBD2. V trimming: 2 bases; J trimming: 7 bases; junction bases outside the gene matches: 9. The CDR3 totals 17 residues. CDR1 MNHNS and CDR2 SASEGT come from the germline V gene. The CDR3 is CASSESLGLAGGNEQFF. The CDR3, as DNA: TGTGCCAGCAGTGAATCGTTGGGGCTAGCGGGAGGGAATGAGCAGTTCTTC.

The CDR3 loop is CSVVGFGTESYEQYF. The CDR3 DNA sequence: TGCAGCGTTGTGGGGTTTGGGACGGAGTCCTACGAGCAGTACTTC. The chain employs TRBV29-1 and TRBJ2-7, with D perhaps being TRBD1 or TRBD2 (5 bases each). Trimming cost V 4 bases and J 1 base, with 17 bases left between them. This CDR3 has 15 residues. CDR1 is SQVTM and CDR2 is ANQGSEA in the germline V gene.

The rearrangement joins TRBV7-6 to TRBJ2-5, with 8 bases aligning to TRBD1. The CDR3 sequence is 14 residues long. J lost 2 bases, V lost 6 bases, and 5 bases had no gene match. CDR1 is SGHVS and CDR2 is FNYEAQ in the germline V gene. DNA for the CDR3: TGTGCCAGCAGTATCGGACAGGGACAAGAGACCCAGTACTTC. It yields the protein CASSIGQGQETQYF.

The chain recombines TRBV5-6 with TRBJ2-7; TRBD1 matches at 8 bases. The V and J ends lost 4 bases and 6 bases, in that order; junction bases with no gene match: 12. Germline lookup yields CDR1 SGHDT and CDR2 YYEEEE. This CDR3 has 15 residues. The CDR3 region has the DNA TGTGCCAGCAGCGGCAGATTGACAGGGGCGGGCGAGCAGTACTTC. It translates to CASSGRLTGAGEQYF.

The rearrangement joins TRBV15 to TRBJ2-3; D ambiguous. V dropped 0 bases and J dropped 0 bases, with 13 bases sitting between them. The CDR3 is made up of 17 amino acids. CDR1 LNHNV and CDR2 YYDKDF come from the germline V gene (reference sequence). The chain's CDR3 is CATSRDTFSSSTDTQYF. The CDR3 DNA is TGTGCCACCAGCAGAGATACATTCTCCTCTAGCACAGATACGCAGTATTTT.

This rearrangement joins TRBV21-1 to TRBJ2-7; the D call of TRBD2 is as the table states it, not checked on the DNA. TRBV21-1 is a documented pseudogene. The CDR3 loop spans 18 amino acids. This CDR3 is CASSKESWDSRLSYEQYF. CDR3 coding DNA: TGTGCCAGCAGCAAAGAAAGTTGGGACTCCCGCTTATCCTACGAGCAGTACTTC.

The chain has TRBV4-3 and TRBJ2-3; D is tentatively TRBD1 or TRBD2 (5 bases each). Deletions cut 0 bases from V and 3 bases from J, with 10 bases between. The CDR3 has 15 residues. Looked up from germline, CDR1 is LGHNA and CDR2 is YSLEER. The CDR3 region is CASSQDQRGTDTQYF. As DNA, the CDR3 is TGCGCCAGCAGCCAAGATCAGAGGGGAACAGATACGCAGTATTTT.

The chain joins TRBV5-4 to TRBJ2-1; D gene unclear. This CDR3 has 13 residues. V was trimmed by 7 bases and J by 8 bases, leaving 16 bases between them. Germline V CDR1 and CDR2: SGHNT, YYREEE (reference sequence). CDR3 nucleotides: TGTGCCAGCCGACTGACAATTGGCGATGAGCAGTTCTTC. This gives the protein CASRLTIGDEQFF. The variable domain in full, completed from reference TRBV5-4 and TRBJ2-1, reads ETGVTQSPTHLIKTRGQQVTLRCSSQSGHNTVSWYQQALGQGPQFIFQYYREEENGRGNFPPRFSGLQFPNYSSELNVNALELDDSALYLCASRLTIGDEQFFGPGTRLTVL.

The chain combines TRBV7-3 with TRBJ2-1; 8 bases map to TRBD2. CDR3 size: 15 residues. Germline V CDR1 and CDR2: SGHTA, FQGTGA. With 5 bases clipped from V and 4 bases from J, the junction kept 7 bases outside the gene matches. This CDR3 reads CASSPMIAGYNEQFF. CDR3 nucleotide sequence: TGTGCCAGCAGCCCCATGATAGCGGGGTACAATGAGCAGTTCTTC.

The CDR3 DNA follows: TGCGCCAGCAGTGATGGTAGCGGGGTTTACAATGAGCAGTTCTTC. It yields the protein CASSDGSGVYNEQFF. The rearrangement links TRBV10-1 to TRBJ2-1; 8 positions match TRBD2. CDR1 is WNHNN, CDR2 SYGVQD, per germline (reference sequence). The V gene end was trimmed by 3 bases and the J gene end by 4 bases; junction bases not matched to a gene: 5. This CDR3 region has 15 residues.

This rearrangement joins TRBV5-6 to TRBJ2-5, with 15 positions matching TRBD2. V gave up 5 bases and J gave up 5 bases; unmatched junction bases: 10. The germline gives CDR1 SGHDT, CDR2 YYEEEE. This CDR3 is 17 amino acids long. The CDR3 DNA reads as TGTGCCAGCAGACTTTACCCTGGGACTAGCGGGAGGGAGACCCAGTACTTC. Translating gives CASRLYPGTSGRETQYF.

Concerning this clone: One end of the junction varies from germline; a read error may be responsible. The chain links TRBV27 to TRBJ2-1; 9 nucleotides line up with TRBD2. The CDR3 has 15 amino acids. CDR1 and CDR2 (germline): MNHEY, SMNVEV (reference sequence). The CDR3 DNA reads TGTGCCAGCAGCTATAGCGGGAGCTCCCACAATGAGCAGTTCTTC. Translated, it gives CASSYSGSSHNEQFF.

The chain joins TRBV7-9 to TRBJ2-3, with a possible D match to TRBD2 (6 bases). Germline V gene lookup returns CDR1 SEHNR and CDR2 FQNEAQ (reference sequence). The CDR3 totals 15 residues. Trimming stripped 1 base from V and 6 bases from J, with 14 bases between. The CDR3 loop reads CASSLVLAGLDTQYF. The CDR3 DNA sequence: TGTGCCAGCAGCTTAGTTCTCGCGGGACTTGATACGCAGTATTTT.

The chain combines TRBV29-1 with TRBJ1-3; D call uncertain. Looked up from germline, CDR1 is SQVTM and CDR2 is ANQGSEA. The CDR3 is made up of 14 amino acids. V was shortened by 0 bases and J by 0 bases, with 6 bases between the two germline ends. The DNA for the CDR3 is TGCAGCGTTGAAGACAGGACCTCTGGAAACACCATATATTTT. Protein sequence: CSVEDRTSGNTIYF.

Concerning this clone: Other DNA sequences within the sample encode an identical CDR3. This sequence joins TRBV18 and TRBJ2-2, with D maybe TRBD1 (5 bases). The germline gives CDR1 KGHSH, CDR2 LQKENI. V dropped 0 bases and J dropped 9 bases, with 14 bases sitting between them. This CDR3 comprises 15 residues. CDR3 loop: CASSPPSRSGRELFF. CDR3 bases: TGTGCCAGCTCACCACCCTCCAGATCAGGGCGGGAGCTGTTTTTT.

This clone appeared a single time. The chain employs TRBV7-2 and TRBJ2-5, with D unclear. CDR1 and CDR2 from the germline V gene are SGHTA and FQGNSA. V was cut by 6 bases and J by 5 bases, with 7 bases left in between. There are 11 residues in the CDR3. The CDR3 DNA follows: TGTGCCAGCAGGAATACGGAGACCCAGTACTTC. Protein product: CASRNTETQYF.

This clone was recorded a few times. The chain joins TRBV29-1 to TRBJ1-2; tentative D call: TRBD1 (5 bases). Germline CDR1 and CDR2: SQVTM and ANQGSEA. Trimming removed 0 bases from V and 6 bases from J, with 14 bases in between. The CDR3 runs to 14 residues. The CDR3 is CSVEDREGRNGYTF. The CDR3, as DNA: TGCAGCGTTGAAGATCGGGAGGGGAGGAATGGCTACACCTTC.

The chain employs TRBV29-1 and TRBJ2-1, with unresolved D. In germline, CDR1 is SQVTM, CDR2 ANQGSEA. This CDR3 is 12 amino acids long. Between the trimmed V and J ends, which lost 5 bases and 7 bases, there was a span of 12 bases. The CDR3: CSVRVGENEQFF. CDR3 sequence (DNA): TGCAGCGTTCGGGTTGGAGAGAATGAGCAGTTCTTC.